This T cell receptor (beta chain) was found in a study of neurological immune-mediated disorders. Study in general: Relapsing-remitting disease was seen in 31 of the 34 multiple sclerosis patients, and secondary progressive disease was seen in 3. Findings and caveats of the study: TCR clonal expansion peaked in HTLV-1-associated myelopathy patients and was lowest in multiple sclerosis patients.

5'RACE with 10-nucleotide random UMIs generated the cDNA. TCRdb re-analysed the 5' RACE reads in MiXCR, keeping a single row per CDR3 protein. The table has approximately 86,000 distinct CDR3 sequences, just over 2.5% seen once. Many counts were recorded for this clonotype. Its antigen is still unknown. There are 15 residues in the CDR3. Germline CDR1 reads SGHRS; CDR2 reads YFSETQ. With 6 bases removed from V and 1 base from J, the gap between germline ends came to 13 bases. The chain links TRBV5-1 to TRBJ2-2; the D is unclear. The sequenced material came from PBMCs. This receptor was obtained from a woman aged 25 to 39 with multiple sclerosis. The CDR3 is CASIQNAGNTGELFF. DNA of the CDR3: TGCGCCAGCATTCAAAACGCAGGGAACACCGGGGAGCTGTTTTTT.